These 26 T cell receptor beta chains came from one sample sequenced in a study of blood T cells in healthy people across ages. A J-beta primer mix and a sample-barcoded 5' primer were used in a second PCR of about 7 to 12 cycles. TCRdb processed the 5' RACE reads anew with MiXCR; each CDR3 protein has one entry. There are about 1 million distinct CDR3 sequences in the sample; 45% occur only once, and approximately 17% lies in the top ten. Input material: blood. These TCRs come from a woman in her sixties or seventies in good health.

The CDR3 region is CASSGSGQKVAFF. CDR3 coding DNA: TGTGCCAGCAGCGGATCGGGACAGAAGGTAGCTTTCTTT. The chain is built from TRBV9 and TRBJ1-1, with 7 bases matching TRBD1. The germline CDR1 and CDR2 sequences are SGDLS and YYNGEE. The ends lost 3 bases at V and 10 bases at J; junction bases unmatched: 9. CDR3 length: 13 amino acids. Full variable domain (missing parts from reference TRBV9 and TRBJ1-1): DSGVTQTPKHLITATGQRVTLRCSPRSGDLSVYWYQQSLDQGLQFLIQYYNGEERAKGNILERFSAQQFPDLHSELNLSSLELGDSALYFCASSGSGQKVAFFGQGTRLTVV.

This clonotype has a handful of counts. The rearrangement uses TRBV7-9 and TRBJ2-4; unclear D gene. Trimming left V 5 bases short and J 13 bases short, with 18 bases between. The CDR3 covers 13 residues. Germline V gene data show CDR1 as SEHNR and CDR2 as FQNEAQ (reference sequence). The CDR3 bases are TGTGCCAGCAGCCGCCCGGGTCCTCGTGAGCAGTACTTC. This codes for CASSRPGPREQYF.

This clonotype has more than one count but fewer than ten. This chain links TRBV28 with TRBJ2-7, with 10 bases aligning to TRBD1. J lost 4 bases, V lost 5 bases, and 5 bases had no gene match. CDR1 MDHEN and CDR2 SYDVKM come from the germline V gene. The CDR3 has 14 residues. CDR3 sequence: CASSSDRGRYEQYF. CDR3 nucleotide sequence: TGTGCCAGCAGTAGCGACAGGGGGCGGTACGAGCAGTACTTC.

This clonotype turned up a few times. This chain joins TRBV30 and TRBJ2-1; no clear D. Germline V gene sequence: CDR1 GTSNPN, CDR2 SVGIG (reference sequence). The CDR3 is 11 amino acids. V dropped 0 bases and J dropped 10 bases, with 7 bases sitting between them. Written as DNA, the CDR3 is TGTGCCTGGAGTGTACGTGACGAGCAGTTCTTC. It codes for CAWSVRDEQFF.

This clonotype occurred a few times. This chain connects TRBV6-2 or TRBV6-3 to TRBJ2-7; D may be TRBD2 (6 bases). The germline V gene has CDR1 MNHEY and CDR2 SVGEGT. V was cut by 10 bases and J by 7 bases, with 20 bases left in between. The CDR3 extends over 13 amino acids. In DNA, the CDR3 is TGTGCCATCCGGGACGGCGGGGTCGATGAGCAGTACTTC. Protein product: CAIRDGGVDEQYF.

The table lists this clonotype with a few counts. The chain couples TRBV20-1 to TRBJ2-7; 10 bases are shared with TRBD2. The CDR3 spans 15 residues. The ends lost 2 bases at V and 5 bases at J; junction bases unmatched: 9. CDR1 and CDR2 from the germline V gene are DFQATT and SNEGSKA (reference sequence). This CDR3 is CSARKPPLAGNEQYF. The DNA of the CDR3 is TGCAGTGCTAGAAAACCGCCACTAGCGGGAAACGAGCAGTACTTC.

The genes are TRBV20-1 and TRBJ1-1; 7 bases agree with TRBD1. Per germline, CDR1 DFQATT and CDR2 SNEGSKA (reference sequence). The CDR3 length is 12 residues. The V gene end was trimmed by 5 bases and the J gene end by 1 base; junction bases not matched to a gene: 1. CDR3 region: CSAGDRNTEAFF. The CDR3 DNA sequence: TGCAGTGCTGGGGACAGGAACACTGAAGCTTTCTTT.

This chain connects TRBV7-6 to TRBJ2-5, with D possibly being TRBD2 (6 bases). This CDR3 has 15 residues. Germline V gives CDR1 SGHVS, CDR2 FNYEAQ. V was trimmed by 0 bases and J by 7 bases, leaving 15 bases between them. Here the CDR3 DNA reads TGTGCCAGCAGCTTAGCCGGGACTCACACCGGGACCCAGTACTTC. Residues: CASSLAGTHTGTQYF.

This clonotype was seen a single time. The V call is TRBV20-1, the J call TRBJ2-7; possible D gene TRBD1, 6 bases. The germline CDR1 and CDR2 sequences are DFQATT and SNEGSKA (reference sequence). The CDR3 runs 13 residues. V lost 7 bases, J lost 2 bases, and 15 bases lay in between. CDR3 nucleotides: TGCAGTGTAACCGTACAGGGCGCCTACGAGCAGTACTTC. Amino acids: CSVTVQGAYEQYF.

The chain combines TRBV28 with TRBJ2-4, with D perhaps TRBD1 (6 bases). The J call is doubtful: the DNA matches TRBJ2-7 better. The CDR3 is 14 amino acids. Germline V gene lookup returns CDR1 MDHEN and CDR2 SYDVKM. CDR3 sequence: CASSPLRDTDEQYF. For the CDR3, the DNA is TGTGCCAGCAGTCCCCTCCGGGACACCGACGAGCAGTACTTC.

The V and J genes are TRBV7-8 and TRBJ2-1; a weak D match, TRBD2 (5 bases). This CDR3 is built from 16 residues. CDR1 SGHVS and CDR2 FQNEAQ come from the germline V gene. V was shortened by 0 bases and J by 9 bases, with 18 bases between the two germline ends. The CDR3, as DNA: TGTGCCAGCAGCTTAGCCTCGAGCGGAGTGACGGGTGAGCAGTTCTTC. Its protein is CASSLASSGVTGEQFF.

The genes are TRBV12-3 or TRBV12-4 and TRBJ2-5; 10 nucleotides align to TRBD1. The CDR3 length is 16 residues. The J segment lost 2 bases and the V segment lost 5 bases, leaving 8 bases of the junction unmatched. For the CDR3, the DNA is TGTGCCAGCAGTCACTCTCCGGGACAGGGGCAAGAGACCCAGTACTTC. Protein sequence: CASSHSPGQGQETQYF.

Only a few counts were recorded for this clonotype. The chain links TRBV14 to TRBJ2-1, with 7 positions matching TRBD2. Germline CDR1 and CDR2: SGHDN and FVKESK. This CDR3 has 15 residues. Trimming cost V 1 base and J 7 bases; bases outside gene matches: 7. The chain's CDR3 is CASSQVQRGRNEQFF. CDR3 nucleotide sequence: TGTGCCAGCAGCCAAGTCCAGCGGGGCAGAAATGAGCAGTTCTTC.

The chain recombines TRBV6-2 or TRBV6-3 with TRBJ2-7; D possibly matches TRBD1 or TRBD2 (6 bases each). The V gene lost 4 bases and the J gene lost 7 bases, with 14 bases spanning the gap. This CDR3 is 13 amino acids long. Germline V gene sequence: CDR1 MNHEY, CDR2 SVGEGT. The CDR3 region is CASSWRGTGEQYF. CDR3 sequence (DNA): TGTGCCAGCAGTTGGAGGGGGACGGGGGAGCAGTACTTC.

This sequence joins TRBV11-2 and TRBJ2-5, with 15 bases fitting TRBD2. With V trimmed by 5 bases and J by 7 bases, 8 bases remained unmatched. This CDR3 is 16 amino acids long. The germline V gene has CDR1 SGHAT and CDR2 FQNNGV. The CDR3 DNA sequence: TGTGCCAGCAGCCCCGGACTAGCGGGAGGGAGCGGGACCCAGTACTTC. Translation gives CASSPGLAGGSGTQYF.

Only one count was recorded for this clonotype. The chain uses TRBV24-1 and TRBJ2-3; 9 nucleotides align to TRBD1. This CDR3 has 16 amino acids. V lost 3 bases, J lost 4 bases, and 7 bases stayed unmatched. Germline lookup yields CDR1 KGHDR and CDR2 SFDVKD. CDR3 sequence: CATSDPRTGAADTQYF. The CDR3 DNA follows: TGTGCCACCAGTGATCCCCGGACAGGGGCCGCAGATACGCAGTATTTT.

This clonotype was observed a handful of times. This chain links TRBV30 with TRBJ2-1, with no clear D. Between the trimmed V and J ends, which lost 5 bases and 4 bases, there was a span of 18 bases. CDR3 length equals 15 residues. Germline loops: CDR1 GTSNPN, CDR2 SVGIG (reference sequence). The CDR3 DNA reads as TGTGCCTGGGGCCCCATCATAGAAGGGTACAATGAGCAGTTCTTC. It encodes CAWGPIIEGYNEQFF.

V usage is TRBV5-5 and J usage is TRBJ2-7; 13 positions agree with TRBD2. In germline, CDR1 is SGHKS, CDR2 YYEKEE (reference sequence). Trimming took 6 bases from V and 0 from J; bases not matched to a gene: 3. CDR3 length: 15 amino acids. The CDR3 coding sequence is TGTGCCAGCACCGGGACTAGCGGGACCTCCTACGAGCAGTACTTC. It codes for CASTGTSGTSYEQYF.

The chain joins TRBV4-1 to TRBJ2-1; tentative D call: TRBD2 (6 bases). Germline CDR1 and CDR2: MGHRA and YSYEKL. The CDR3 loop spans 15 amino acids. With 1 base removed from V and 4 bases from J, the gap between germline ends came to 11 bases. The CDR3 bases are TGCGCCAGCAGCCAAGGTAGCGGTCAATACAATGAGCAGTTCTTC. Amino acids: CASSQGSGQYNEQFF.

This chain uses TRBV15 with TRBJ2-7; a possible D gene is TRBD2 (5 bases). The CDR3 sequence is 14 residues long. CDR1 LNHNV and CDR2 YYDKDF come from the germline V gene (reference sequence). V was trimmed by 4 bases and J by 0 bases, leaving 10 bases between them. CDR3 sequence: CATSIAGPSYEQYF. CDR3 DNA: TGTGCCACCAGCATTGCGGGCCCCTCCTACGAGCAGTACTTC.

The J gene is TRBJ2-1, the V gene TRBV6-1; 11 bases line up with TRBD2. Germline V gives CDR1 MNHNS, CDR2 SASEGT. The ends lost 1 base at V and 2 bases at J; junction bases unmatched: 7. The length of the CDR3 is 18 residues. CDR3 bases: TGTGCCAGCAGTGAAGAAACTAGCGGGAGAGGAACCTACAATGAGCAGTTCTTC. Amino acid sequence: CASSEETSGRGTYNEQFF.

The chain joins TRBV29-1 to TRBJ2-5; 12 bases agree with TRBD2. V lost 5 bases and J lost 11; bases outside the gene matches: 15. Per germline, CDR1 SQVTM and CDR2 ANQGSEA. The CDR3 is made up of 15 amino acids. The chain's CDR3 is CSVREGLAGRDEQYF. CDR3 coding DNA: TGCAGCGTTCGGGAAGGACTAGCGGGAAGGGATGAGCAGTACTTC.

The chain employs TRBV7-8 and TRBJ2-7; the D gene is possibly TRBD2 (5 bases). The DNA matches TRBJ2-5 better at its end, which makes the J call doubtful. CDR3 size: 14 residues. CDR1 is SGHVS and CDR2 is FQNEAQ in the germline V gene. CDR3 region: CASSRPYGVETQYF. The CDR3 coding sequence is TGTGCCAGCAGCCGCCCCTACGGGGTAGAGACCCAGTACTTC.

The V and J genes are TRBV3-1 and TRBJ1-1, with 10 positions matching TRBD1. V shed 4 bases, J shed 8 bases, and the junction held 4 bases outside the gene matches. Germline-derived CDR1 and CDR2 are LGHDT and YNNKEL (reference sequence). The CDR3 covers 13 residues. The CDR3 protein is CASSLGQGKEAFF. CDR3 sequence (DNA): TGTGCCAGCAGCCTGGGACAGGGGAAGGAAGCTTTCTTT. Looking up the rest from reference TRBV3-1 and TRBJ1-1 gives the full variable domain: DTAVSQTPKYLVTQMGNDKSIKCEQNLGHDTMYWYKQDSKKFLKIMFSYNNKELIINETVPNRFSPKSPDKAHLNLHINSLELGDSAVYFCASSLGQGKEAFFGQGTRLTVV.

The rearrangement links TRBV3-1 to TRBJ2-1; the match to TRBD2 covers 9 bases. The length of the CDR3 is 15 residues. From germline, CDR1 is LGHDT and CDR2 YNNKEL (reference sequence). V shed 8 bases, J shed 3 bases, and the junction held 8 bases outside the gene matches. The CDR3 here is CASQLAGTSYNEQFF. CDR3 nucleotide sequence: TGTGCCAGCCAACTAGCGGGTACAAGCTACAATGAGCAGTTCTTC.

On this clonotype: A read error may produce the germline difference seen at one junction end. This CDR3 reads CTISESEQISYEQYF. DNA for the CDR3: TGTACCATCAGTGAATCTGAACAGATCTCCTACGAGCAGTACTTC. This chain links TRBV10-3 with TRBJ2-7, with D unresolved. Germline V gene sequence: CDR1 ENHRY, CDR2 SYGVKD. CDR3 length: 15 residues.